The subject of this entry is one TCR beta chain. This clonotype was recorded a few times. The antigen it binds to is not known. Per-base quality was not reported, and no clone a single base away is much larger than it. The data derive from a study of T-cell reconstitution after alpha-beta-depleted transplantation in children (dated by TCRdb to 2016 to 2018). A note on the overall study: Using TCR repertoire profiling, the study followed T-cell immune reconstitution in a quantitative way in children after TCRalphabeta/CD19-depleted allogeneic hematopoietic cell transplantation.

Spanning cysteine to phenylalanine, the CDR3 consists of 14 amino acids. CDR3 DNA only is kept here, 42 bases in frame from base 1. V loses 6 bases of germline sequence and J loses 3 bases, and the interval between the two ends is 12 bases. The germline V gene gives CDR1 as SNHLY and CDR2 as FYNNEI. Library preparation used PCR. The instrument was an Illumina HiSeq 2500. TCR libraries were prepared with molecular barcoding, using unique molecular identifiers to normalize TCRbeta repertoire quantification. In-frame beta chains were kept once TCRdb had trimmed the public reads at Q25 with fastp and called clones with MiXCR. Rows with one shared CDR3 protein collapse into an entry with the most common genes and DNA. The table for this sample lists approximately 400,000 distinct CDR3 sequences; around 9.9% of them were counted only once. Of the sample, 4.5% to 7% falls within the top ten clones.

The chain links TRBV2 with TRBJ1-5; perhaps TRBD1 is the D gene, with 5 bases matching. Specimen: PBMCs from the stem cell graft donor, collected from the stem cell graft. The sequence came from a human donor who donated a stem cell graft to a child with acute myeloid leukemia. The CDR3 has the sequence CASREQVPNQPQHF. The nucleotide sequence reads TGTGCCAGCAGAGAACAGGTCCCCAATCAGCCCCAGCATTTT. The reference TRBV2 and TRBJ1-5 proteins fill in what lies around the CDR3, so the full variable domain reads EPEVTQTPSHQVTQMGQEVILRCVPISNHLYFYWYRQILGQKVEFLVSFYNNEISEKSEIFDDQFSVERPDGSNFTLKIRSTKLEDSAMYFCASREQVPNQPQHFGDGTRLSIL.